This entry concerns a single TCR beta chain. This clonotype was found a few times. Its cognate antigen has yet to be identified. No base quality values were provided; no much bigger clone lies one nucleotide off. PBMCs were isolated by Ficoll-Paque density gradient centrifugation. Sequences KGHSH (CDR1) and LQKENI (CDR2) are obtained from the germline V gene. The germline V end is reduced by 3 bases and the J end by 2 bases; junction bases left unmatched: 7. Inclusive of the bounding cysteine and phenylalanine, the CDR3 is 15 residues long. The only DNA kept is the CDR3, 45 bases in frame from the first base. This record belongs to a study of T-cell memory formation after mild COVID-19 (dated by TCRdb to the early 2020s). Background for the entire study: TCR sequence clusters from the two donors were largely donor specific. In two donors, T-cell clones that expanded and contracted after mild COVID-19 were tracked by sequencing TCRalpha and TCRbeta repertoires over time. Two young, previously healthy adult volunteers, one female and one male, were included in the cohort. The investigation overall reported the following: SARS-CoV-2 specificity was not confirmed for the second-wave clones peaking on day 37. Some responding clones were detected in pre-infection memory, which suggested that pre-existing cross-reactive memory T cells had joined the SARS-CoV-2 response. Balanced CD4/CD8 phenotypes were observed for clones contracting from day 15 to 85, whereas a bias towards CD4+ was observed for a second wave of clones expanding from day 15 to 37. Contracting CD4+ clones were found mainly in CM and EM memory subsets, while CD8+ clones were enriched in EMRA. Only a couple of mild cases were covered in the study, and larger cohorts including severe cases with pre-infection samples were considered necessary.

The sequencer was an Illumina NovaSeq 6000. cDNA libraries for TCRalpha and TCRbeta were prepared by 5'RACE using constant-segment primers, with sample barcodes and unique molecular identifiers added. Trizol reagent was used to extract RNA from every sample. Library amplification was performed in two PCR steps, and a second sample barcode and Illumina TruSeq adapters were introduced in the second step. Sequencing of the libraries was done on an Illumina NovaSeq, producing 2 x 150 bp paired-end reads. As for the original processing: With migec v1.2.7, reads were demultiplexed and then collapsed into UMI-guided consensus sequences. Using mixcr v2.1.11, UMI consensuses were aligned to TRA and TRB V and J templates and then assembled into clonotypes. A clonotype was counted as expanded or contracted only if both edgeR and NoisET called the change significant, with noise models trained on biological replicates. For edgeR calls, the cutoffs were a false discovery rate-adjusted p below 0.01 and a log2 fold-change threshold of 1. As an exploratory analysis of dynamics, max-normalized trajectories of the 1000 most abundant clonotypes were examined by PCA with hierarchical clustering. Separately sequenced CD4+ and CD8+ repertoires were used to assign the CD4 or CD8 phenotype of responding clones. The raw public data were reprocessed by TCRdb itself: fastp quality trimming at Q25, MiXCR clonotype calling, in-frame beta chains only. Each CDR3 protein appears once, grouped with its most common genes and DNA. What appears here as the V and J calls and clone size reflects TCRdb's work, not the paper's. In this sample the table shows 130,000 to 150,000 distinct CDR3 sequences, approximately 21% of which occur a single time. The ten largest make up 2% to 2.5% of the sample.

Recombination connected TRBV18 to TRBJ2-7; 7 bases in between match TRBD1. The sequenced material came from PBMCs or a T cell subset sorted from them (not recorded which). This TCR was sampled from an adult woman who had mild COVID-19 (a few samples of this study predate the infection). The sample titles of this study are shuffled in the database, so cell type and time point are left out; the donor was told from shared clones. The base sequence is TGTGCCAGCTCACCTCAGGGACAGCTTCCCTACGAGCAGTACTTC. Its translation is CASSPQGQLPYEQYF.